The 32 T cell receptor beta chains below come from one sample, sequenced in a study of T cell responses to AZD1222 COVID-19 vaccine. The method was immunoSEQ multiplex PCR; TCRdb's version includes in-frame clones alone and lacks a portion of them. The sample includes about 160,000 clones, just under 95% of them seen just once. The starting material was peripheral blood, obtained on day 0 of AZD1222 vaccination. The receptors were sampled from an adult in good health.

The rearrangement uses TRBV25-1 and TRBJ1-1; TRBD1 is a possible D gene (6 bases). Trimming pared 5 bases from V and 11 bases from J, leaving 15 bases between. CDR3 length: 12 residues. Germline V gene data show CDR1 as MGHDK and CDR2 as SYGVNS. CDR3 region: CASSMGGDGAFF. DNA of the CDR3: TGTGCCAGCAGTATGGGGGGCGACGGGGCTTTCTTT.

The chain links TRBV4-2 to TRBJ2-1; D unclear. Trimming cost V 1 base and J 3 bases, with 7 bases left between them. The germline V gene has CDR1 LGHNA and CDR2 YNFKEQ. The CDR3 covers 14 residues. The CDR3 DNA is TGTGCCAGCAGCCAAGTCGGCGTCTACAATGAGCAGTTCTTC. Amino acids: CASSQVGVYNEQFF.

The chain carries TRBV21-1 and TRBJ1-5; TRBD1, the D gene given by the table, was not confirmed from the DNA. TRBV21-1 is a pseudogene segment. The CDR3 sequence is 17 residues long. The CDR3, as DNA: TGTGCCAGCAGCCCCCTGGGACAACAAGCTTTCAATCAGCCCCAGCATTTT. Its protein is CASSPLGQQAFNQPQHF.

The gene calls are TRBV23-1 and TRBJ1-2, with D possibly TRBD1 on 6 matching bases. TRBV23-1 is an ORF, with its function uncertain. The CDR3 is made up of 17 amino acids. V was pared by 1 base and J by 0 bases, with 15 bases between. The CDR3 here is CASSQFDRTEANYGYTF. CDR3 nucleotide sequence: TGCGCCAGCAGTCAATTTGACAGGACTGAAGCTAACTATGGCTACACCTTC.

The CDR3 is CASSKSGQGSSYEQYF. CDR3 DNA: TGTGCCAGCAGCAAATCGGGACAGGGAAGCTCCTACGAGCAGTACTTC. The chain uses TRBV2 and TRBJ2-7; 9 bases map to TRBD1. CDR3 length equals 16 residues. V lost 6 bases and J lost 0; bases outside the gene matches: 9. CDR1 SNHLY and CDR2 FYNNEI come from the germline V gene.

The gene calls are TRBV1 and TRBJ2-5; the D call of TRBD2 is as the table states it, not checked on the DNA. TRBV1 counts as a pseudogene. CDR3 length: 19 residues. The CDR3 nucleotides read TGCACCAGCAGCCATCCCTACGGGGGAAGCGGGGGAAGCCAAGAGACCCAGTACTTC. Translation gives CTSSHPYGGSGGSQETQYF.

The chain employs TRBV6-5 and TRBJ1-5; a weak D match, TRBD1 (5 bases). With 6 bases removed from V and 5 bases from J, the gap between germline ends came to 11 bases. The CDR3 has 13 residues. Germline CDR1 MNHEY, CDR2 SVGAGI. The CDR3 coding sequence is TGTGCCAGCAGCCCGATAGGGGATCAGCCCCAGCATTTT. Protein sequence: CASSPIGDQPQHF.

The V and J genes are TRBV5-5 and TRBJ1-2; D is unresolved. Germline assignment: CDR1 SGHKS and CDR2 YYEKEE (reference sequence). Trimming left V 3 bases short and J 10 bases short, with 10 bases between. This CDR3 comprises 11 residues. Here the CDR3 reads CASSSGIYYTF. CDR3 coding DNA: TGTGCCAGCAGCTCAGGTATCTACTACACCTTC.

CDR3 coding DNA: TGTGCCAGCGGCCCACAGGGGAAGAACACTGAAGCTTTCTTT. Its protein product is CASGPQGKNTEAFF. The chain is built from TRBV6-5 and TRBJ1-1; 7 nucleotides align to TRBD1. The germline V gene has CDR1 MNHEY and CDR2 SVGAGI. After removal of 8 bases from V and 1 base from J, the junction contained 7 bases not matched to a gene. The CDR3 totals 14 residues.

The chain is built from TRBV2 and TRBJ2-7, with 7 bases lining up with TRBD2. The CDR3 loop spans 13 amino acids. With V trimmed by 6 bases and J by 2 bases, 4 bases remained unmatched. CDR1 and CDR2 (germline): SNHLY, FYNNEI. The CDR3: CASRASGTYEQYF. The CDR3 DNA reads as TGTGCCAGCAGGGCTAGCGGAACCTACGAGCAGTACTTC.

The rearrangement uses TRBV3-1 (or the pseudogene TRBV3-2) and TRBJ1-2; 12 bases fit TRBD1. The CDR3 runs 15 residues. Germline CDR1 is LGHDT and CDR2 is YNNKEL (reference sequence). V dropped 4 bases and J dropped 8; count of bases not matched to a gene: 8. The CDR3 DNA reads as TGTGCCAGCAGCCCAAGGGACAGGGGGCATAGAGGCTACACCTTC. As protein: CASSPRDRGHRGYTF.

J is TRBJ2-1 and V is TRBV7-9; unclear D gene. The CDR3 has 13 amino acids. Germline CDR1 and CDR2: SEHNR and FQNEAQ (reference sequence). V was trimmed by 3 bases and J by 3 bases, leaving 6 bases between them. The CDR3 sequence: CASSFGGYNEQFF. The CDR3 region has the DNA TGTGCCAGCAGCTTCGGCGGCTACAATGAGCAGTTCTTC. Complete variable domain (other parts from reference TRBV7-9 and TRBJ2-1): DTGVSQNPRHKITKRGQNVTFRCDPISEHNRLYWYRQTLGQGPEFLTYFQNEAQLEKSRLLSDRFSAERPKGSFSTLEIQRTEQGDSAMYLCASSFGGYNEQFFGPGTRLTVL.

The chain couples TRBV28 to TRBJ2-5; 11 bases fit TRBD2. Per the germline V gene, CDR1 is MDHEN and CDR2 is SYDVKM. This CDR3 contains 13 residues. V shed 3 bases, J shed 13 bases, and the junction held 7 bases outside the gene matches. CDR3 residues: CASSFTSGGPSYF. CDR3 sequence (DNA): TGTGCCAGCAGTTTTACTAGCGGGGGCCCCTCGTACTTC.

The chain links TRBV2 to TRBJ1-6, with D perhaps TRBD1 (6 bases). CDR3 length: 12 amino acids. Trimming cost V 7 bases and J 5 bases, with 6 bases left between them. Germline CDR1 reads SNHLY; CDR2 reads FYNNEI. CDR3 sequence: CASTGDNSPLHF. The CDR3 coding sequence is TGTGCCAGCACAGGGGATAATTCACCCCTCCACTTT.

This clone has a single count. The chain combines TRBV3-1 (or the pseudogene TRBV3-2) with TRBJ2-7; TRBD2 agrees at 11 bases. This CDR3 region has 15 residues. The V and J ends lost 4 bases and 0 bases, in that order; junction bases with no gene match: 2. Germline loops: CDR1 LGHDT, CDR2 YNNKEL (reference sequence). The CDR3 coding sequence is TGTGCCAGCAGCCGTAGCGGGGGGGACTCCTACGAGCAGTACTTC. Its translation: CASSRSGGDSYEQYF.

This chain connects TRBV10-3 to TRBJ1-2; 7 positions match TRBD1. The CDR3 has 15 residues. Unmatched junction bases numbered 4, after V lost 3 bases and J lost 0 bases. CDR1 and CDR2 (germline): ENHRY, SYGVKD. Here the CDR3 DNA reads TGTGCCATCAGTGACGGGACAGAAGCTAACTATGGCTACACCTTC. Amino acids: CAISDGTEANYGYTF.

V and J are TRBV27 and TRBJ2-5; 7 nucleotides match TRBD1. Germline loops: CDR1 MNHEY, CDR2 SMNVEV (reference sequence). The CDR3 extends over 14 amino acids. Losses at the gene ends were 5 bases for V and 13 bases for J; bases not matched to a gene: 16. The CDR3 bases are TGTGCCAGCAGTCCTACCCCTTCCTACAGGGGTCCGTACTTC. This codes for CASSPTPSYRGPYF.

This chain joins TRBV7-8 and TRBJ2-7, with 8 bases identical to TRBD1. V was pared by 0 bases and J by 2 bases, with 3 bases of the junction left unmatched. Germline CDR1 reads SGHVS; CDR2 reads FQNEAQ. The CDR3 covers 15 residues. As DNA, the CDR3 is TGTGCCAGCAGCTTAGCTTCGACAGGGGCCTACGAGCAGTACTTC. It encodes CASSLASTGAYEQYF.

The J gene is TRBJ1-5, the V gene TRBV13, with D possibly being TRBD1 (5 bases). This CDR3 has 12 residues. Trimming left V 5 bases short and J 7 bases short, with 9 bases between. Germline assignment: CDR1 PRHDT and CDR2 FYEKMQ (reference sequence). The CDR3 nucleotides read TGTGCCAGCAGCCGAGGGGTCCAGCCCCAGCATTTT. It translates to CASSRGVQPQHF. Supplemented by reference TRBV13 and TRBJ1-5, the full variable domain reads AAGVIQSPRHLIKEKRETATLKCYPIPRHDTVYWYQQGPGQDPQFLISFYEKMQSDKGSIPDRFSAQQFSDYHSELNMSSLELGDSALYFCASSRGVQPQHFGDGTRLSIL.

The chain carries TRBV27 and TRBJ1-4, with D hard to call. Germline V CDR1 and CDR2: MNHEY, SMNVEV (reference sequence). Trimming removed 6 bases at V and 5 bases at J, with 16 bases between. The CDR3 has 15 amino acids. CDR3 region: CASSIRAPLNEKLFF. In nucleotides, the CDR3 is TGTGCCAGCAGCATCCGGGCCCCATTAAATGAAAAACTGTTTTTT.

V is TRBV2 and J is TRBJ1-5; unclear D gene. With 1 base removed from V and 4 bases from J, the gap between germline ends came to 8 bases. Looked up from germline, CDR1 is SNHLY and CDR2 is FYNNEI. The CDR3 has 14 residues. The CDR3 DNA reads TGTGCCAGCAGTGAAGTGGCGGGGAATCAGCCCCAGCATTTT. Translating it yields CASSEVAGNQPQHF.

This chain connects TRBV5-4 to TRBJ2-7; weak D call: TRBD2 (6 bases). Germline CDR1 SGHNT, CDR2 YYREEE (reference sequence). The CDR3 extends over 16 amino acids. Trimming left V 2 bases short and J 3 bases short, with 18 bases between. The CDR3 coding sequence is TGTGCCAGCAGCTTCTCCCCGGGGGTCCCACTCTACGAGCAGTACTTC. Its translation: CASSFSPGVPLYEQYF.

In this sample, this clone turned up a few times. The chain is built from TRBV29-1 and TRBJ2-5, with D possibly called TRBD1 or TRBD2 (7 bases each). The CDR3 is 13 residues long. Germline V CDR1 and CDR2: SQVTM, ANQGSEA. V was clipped by 4 bases and J by 1 base, with 10 bases between them. For the CDR3, the DNA is TGCAGCGTTGCAGGGGGGGTCCAAGAGACCCAGTACTTC. This codes for CSVAGGVQETQYF.

The V call is TRBV9, the J call TRBJ1-1; weak D call: TRBD1 (6 bases). Germline CDR1 is SGDLS and CDR2 is YYNGEE. Trimming cost V 4 bases and J 1 base, with 11 bases left between them. This CDR3 comprises 14 residues. The CDR3 nucleotides read TGTGCCAGCAGCCCGACAGGATCGAACACTGAAGCTTTCTTT. It codes for CASSPTGSNTEAFF. Full variable domain (missing parts from reference TRBV9 and TRBJ1-1): DSGVTQTPKHLITATGQRVTLRCSPRSGDLSVYWYQQSLDQGLQFLIQYYNGEERAKGNILERFSAQQFPDLHSELNLSSLELGDSALYFCASSPTGSNTEAFFGQGTRLTVV.

The V gene is TRBV27, the J gene TRBJ1-2, with D possibly being TRBD1 (5 bases). This CDR3 is 16 amino acids long. Germline V gives CDR1 MNHEY, CDR2 SMNVEV (reference sequence). Trimming removed 6 bases at V and 5 bases at J, with 22 bases between. The CDR3 region is CASSQGAGREGYGYTF. The CDR3 DNA reads TGTGCCAGCAGCCAAGGGGCGGGGAGAGAAGGTTATGGCTACACCTTC.

The sample holds a few counts of this clone. The chain links TRBV28 to TRBJ2-7; 7 bases align to TRBD1. Looked up from germline, CDR1 is MDHEN and CDR2 is SYDVKM. The CDR3 has 15 residues. The V gene end was trimmed by 5 bases and the J gene end by 4 bases; junction bases not matched to a gene: 11. The CDR3 is CASSPLLGGRYEQYF. CDR3 bases: TGTGCCAGCAGTCCCCTCCTAGGGGGCAGGTACGAGCAGTACTTC. The whole variable domain, remainder taken from reference TRBV28 and TRBJ2-7, is DVKVTQSSRYLVKRTGEKVFLECVQDMDHENMFWYRQDPGLGLRLIYFSYDVKMKEKGDIPEGYSVSREKKERFSLILESASTNQTSMYLCASSPLLGGRYEQYFGPGTRLTVT.

The chain has TRBV7-2 and TRBJ2-4; D is uncertain. The length of the CDR3 is 15 residues. Looked up from germline, CDR1 is SGHTA and CDR2 is FQGNSA. Trimming cost V 1 base and J 0 bases, with 7 bases left between them. The CDR3 here is CASSLESVAKNIQYF. CDR3 nucleotides: TGTGCCAGCAGCTTAGAGTCCGTAGCCAAAAACATTCAGTACTTC.

This chain joins TRBV28 and TRBJ1-2; D gene unclear. In germline, CDR1 is MDHEN, CDR2 SYDVKM. This CDR3 contains 13 residues. Trimming took 7 bases from V and 2 from J, leaving 11 bases between them. The CDR3 DNA reads as TGTGCCAGCACCCAGAGGGTGAACTATGGCTACACCTTC. It encodes CASTQRVNYGYTF.

V usage is TRBV7-2 and J usage is TRBJ2-7, with 7 positions matching TRBD1. Germline CDR1 SGHTA, CDR2 FQGNSA. Losses at the gene ends were 5 bases for V and 6 bases for J; bases not matched to a gene: 16. This CDR3 contains 16 residues. CDR3 DNA sequence: TGTGCCAGCAGCCCTCACAGGGGTCCCCATGTGCGCGAGCAGTACTTC. As protein: CASSPHRGPHVREQYF.

This clone was observed a handful of times. V usage is TRBV2 and J usage is TRBJ1-2; the match to TRBD1 covers 8 bases. Trimming removed 4 bases from V and 5 bases from J; junction bases left unmatched: 3. This CDR3 spans 13 amino acids. CDR1 and CDR2 (germline): SNHLY, FYNNEI. CDR3: CASSGQGNYGYTF. In DNA, the CDR3 is TGTGCCAGCAGTGGACAGGGGAATTATGGCTACACCTTC.

This rearrangement joins TRBV18 to TRBJ1-2; the match to TRBD1 covers 7 bases. Germline values: CDR1 KGHSH, CDR2 LQKENI. Germline trimming cut 5 bases from V and 3 bases from J; bases unmatched to any gene: 3. The CDR3 loop spans 13 amino acids. The CDR3 protein is CASSYGTDYGYTF. CDR3 DNA sequence: TGTGCCAGCTCATACGGGACAGACTATGGCTACACCTTC.

The CDR3 DNA is TGTGCCAGCAGCTCGTATGGGACAGGGGTTGAAAAACTGTTTTTT. Translation gives CASSSYGTGVEKLFF. This chain uses TRBV5-5 with TRBJ1-4, with TRBD1 identical over 10 bases. From germline, CDR1 is SGHKS and CDR2 YYEKEE (reference sequence). Trimming removed 3 bases from V and 7 bases from J; junction bases left unmatched: 6. The CDR3 is 15 residues long.